Listed below are T cell receptor beta chains from one sample, sequenced in a study of identical twins. TCRdb recomputed calls from the 5' RACE reads with MiXCR, one row per CDR3 protein. The sample contains hundreds of thousands of distinct CDR3 sequences, roughly a quarter of which appear only once. These data also formed part of another study, on T cells expressing NK-cell markers.

Sequenced material: CD4+ T cells sorted from blood. These receptors came from a woman aged 18-30 years in good health. CDR3s leave out the opening cysteine and the closing phenylalanine or tryptophan.

V gene,J gene,CDR3 length,CDR3 protein
TRBV20-1,TRBJ2-1,12,SARFGGRASEQF
TRBV29-1,TRBJ2-3,12,SVEWVGGIDTQY
TRBV20-1,TRBJ2-7,12,SARGNRDAYEQY
TRBV5-1,TRBJ1-4,12,ASSGGTANEKLF
TRBV7-6,TRBJ1-1,11,ASSKGAGTEAF
TRBV5-1,TRBJ2-3,17,ASSSRTSGREGRTDTQY
TRBV7-8,TRBJ1-1,16,ASSQSGLSRRRNTEAF
TRBV5-1,TRBJ2-6,16,ASSQRTGVPSGANVLT
TRBV5-1,TRBJ1-5,11,ASRDGPNQPQH
TRBV3-1,TRBJ2-5,12,ASTQGGLQETQY
TRBV10-1,TRBJ1-5,13,AISGAGGSNQPQH
TRBV29-1,TRBJ2-3,10,SLGSPTDTQY
TRBV6-5,TRBJ2-5,13,ASRLRLSGQETQY
TRBV18,TRBJ1-5,12,ASSAGTNNQPQH
TRBV5-4,TRBJ2-1,12,ASSLKGNYNEQF
TRBV5-1,TRBJ2-1,14,ASSPRGLADYNEQF
TRBV27,TRBJ1-4,13,ASGTRPGSNEKLF
TRBV12-3/TRBV12-4,TRBJ2-7,12,ASSSRDRAHEQY
TRBV7-2,TRBJ1-1,13,ASSLVAGEYTEAF
TRBV12-3/TRBV12-4,TRBJ1-1,9,ASSLRLEAF
TRBV20-1,TRBJ2-3,11,SARLAGADTQY
TRBV20-1,TRBJ2-4,12,SAFGRLAKNIQY
TRBV2,TRBJ2-5,12,ASSQTSAQETQY
TRBV12-3/TRBV12-4,TRBJ2-2,12,ASTRASNTGELF